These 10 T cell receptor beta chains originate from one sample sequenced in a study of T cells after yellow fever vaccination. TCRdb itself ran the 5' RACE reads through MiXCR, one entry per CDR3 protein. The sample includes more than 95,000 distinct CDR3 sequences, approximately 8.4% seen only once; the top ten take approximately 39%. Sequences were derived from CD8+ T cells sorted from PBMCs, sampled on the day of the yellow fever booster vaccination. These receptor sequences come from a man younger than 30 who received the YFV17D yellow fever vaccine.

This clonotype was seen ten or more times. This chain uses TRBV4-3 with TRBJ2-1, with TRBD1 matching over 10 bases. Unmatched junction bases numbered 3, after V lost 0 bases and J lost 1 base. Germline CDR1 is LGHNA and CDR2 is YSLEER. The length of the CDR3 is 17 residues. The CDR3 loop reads CASSQDRGQGSYNEQFF. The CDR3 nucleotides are TGCGCCAGCAGCCAAGATCGGGGACAGGGGTCCTACAATGAGCAGTTCTTC.

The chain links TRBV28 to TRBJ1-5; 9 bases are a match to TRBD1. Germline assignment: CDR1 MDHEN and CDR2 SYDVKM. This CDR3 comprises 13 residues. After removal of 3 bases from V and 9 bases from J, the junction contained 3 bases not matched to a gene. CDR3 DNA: TGTGCCAGCAGTTTGGGACAGGGTCGGCCCCAGCATTTT. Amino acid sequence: CASSLGQGRPQHF.

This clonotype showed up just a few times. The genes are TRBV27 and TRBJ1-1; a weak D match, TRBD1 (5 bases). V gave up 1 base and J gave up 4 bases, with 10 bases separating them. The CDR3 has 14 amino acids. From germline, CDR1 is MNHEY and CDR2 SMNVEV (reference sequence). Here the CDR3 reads CASSLFGGGTEAFF. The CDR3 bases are TGTGCCAGCAGTTTATTCGGGGGAGGCACTGAAGCTTTCTTT.

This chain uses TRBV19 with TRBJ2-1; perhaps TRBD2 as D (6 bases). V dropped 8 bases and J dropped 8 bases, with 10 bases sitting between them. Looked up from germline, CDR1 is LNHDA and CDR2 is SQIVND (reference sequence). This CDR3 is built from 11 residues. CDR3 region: CASWGVDEQFF. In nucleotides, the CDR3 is TGTGCCAGTTGGGGGGTCGATGAGCAGTTCTTC.

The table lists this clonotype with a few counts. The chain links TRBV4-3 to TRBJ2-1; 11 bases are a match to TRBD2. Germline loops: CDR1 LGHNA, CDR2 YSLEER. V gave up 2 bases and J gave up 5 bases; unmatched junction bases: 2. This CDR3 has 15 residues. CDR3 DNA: TGCGCCAGCAGCCAACTAGCGGGGGGAAACAATGAGCAGTTCTTC. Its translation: CASSQLAGGNNEQFF.

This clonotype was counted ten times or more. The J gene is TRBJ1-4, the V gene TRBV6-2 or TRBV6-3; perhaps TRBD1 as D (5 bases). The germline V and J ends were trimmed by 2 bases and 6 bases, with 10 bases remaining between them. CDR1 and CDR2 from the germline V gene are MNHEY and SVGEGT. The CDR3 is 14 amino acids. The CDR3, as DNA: TGTGCCAGCAGTTACCCCGGGACCTATGAAAAACTGTTTTTT. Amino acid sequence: CASSYPGTYEKLFF.

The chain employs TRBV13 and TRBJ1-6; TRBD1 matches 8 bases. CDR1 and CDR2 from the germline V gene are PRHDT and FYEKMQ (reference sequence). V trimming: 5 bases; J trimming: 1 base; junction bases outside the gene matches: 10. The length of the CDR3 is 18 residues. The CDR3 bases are TGTGCCAGCAGCCTCCAGCAGGGGGCCGGTTCCTATAATTCACCCCTCCACTTT. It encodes CASSLQQGAGSYNSPLHF.

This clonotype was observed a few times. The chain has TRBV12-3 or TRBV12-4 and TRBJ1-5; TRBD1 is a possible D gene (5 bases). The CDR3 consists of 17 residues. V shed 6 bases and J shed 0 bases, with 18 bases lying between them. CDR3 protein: CASRGGAGVYSNQPQHF. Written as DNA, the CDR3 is TGTGCCAGCAGGGGCGGGGCAGGAGTTTATAGCAATCAGCCCCAGCATTTT.

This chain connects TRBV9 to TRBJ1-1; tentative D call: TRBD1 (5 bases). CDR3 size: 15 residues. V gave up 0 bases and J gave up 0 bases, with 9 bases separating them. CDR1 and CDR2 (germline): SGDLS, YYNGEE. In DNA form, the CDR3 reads TGTGCCAGCAGCGTAGCGGCAGGGTTGAACACTGAAGCTTTCTTT. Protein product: CASSVAAGLNTEAFF.

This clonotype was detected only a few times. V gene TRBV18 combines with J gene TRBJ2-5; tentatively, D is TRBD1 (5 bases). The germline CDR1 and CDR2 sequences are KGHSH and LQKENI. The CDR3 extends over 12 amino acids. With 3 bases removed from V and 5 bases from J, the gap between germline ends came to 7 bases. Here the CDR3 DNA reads TGTGCCAGCTCACCGCACAGGGAGACCCAGTACTTC. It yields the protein CASSPHRETQYF.